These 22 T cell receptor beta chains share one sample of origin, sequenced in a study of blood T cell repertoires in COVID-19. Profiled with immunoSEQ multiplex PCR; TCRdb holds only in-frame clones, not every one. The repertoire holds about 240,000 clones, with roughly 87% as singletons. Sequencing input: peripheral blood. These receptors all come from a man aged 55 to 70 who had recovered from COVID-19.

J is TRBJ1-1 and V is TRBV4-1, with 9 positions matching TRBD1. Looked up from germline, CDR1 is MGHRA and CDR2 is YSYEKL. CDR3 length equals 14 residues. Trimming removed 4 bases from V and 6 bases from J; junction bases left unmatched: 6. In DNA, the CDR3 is TGCGCCAGCAGCCTCATAGGGACAGGGCCTGAAGCTTTCTTT. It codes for CASSLIGTGPEAFF.

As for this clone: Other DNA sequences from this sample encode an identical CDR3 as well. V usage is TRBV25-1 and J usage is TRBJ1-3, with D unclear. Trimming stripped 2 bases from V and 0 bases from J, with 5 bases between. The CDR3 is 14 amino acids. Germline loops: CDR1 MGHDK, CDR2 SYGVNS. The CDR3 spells CASSELSSGNTIYF. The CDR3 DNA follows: TGTGCCAGCAGTGAACTAAGCTCTGGAAACACCATATATTTT.

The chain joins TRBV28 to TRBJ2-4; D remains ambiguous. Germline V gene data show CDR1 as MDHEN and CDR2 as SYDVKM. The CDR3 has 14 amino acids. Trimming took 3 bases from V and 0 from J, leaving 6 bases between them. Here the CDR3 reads CASSLYLAKNIQYF. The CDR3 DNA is TGTGCCAGCAGTTTGTATCTAGCCAAAAACATTCAGTACTTC.

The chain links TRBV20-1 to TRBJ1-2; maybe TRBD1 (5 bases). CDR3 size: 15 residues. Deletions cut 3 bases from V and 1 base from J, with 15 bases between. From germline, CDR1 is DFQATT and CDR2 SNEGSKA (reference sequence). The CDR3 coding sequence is TGCAGTGCTAGTATCGCAGGGAGGGGTAACTATGGCTACACCTTC. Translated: CSASIAGRGNYGYTF.

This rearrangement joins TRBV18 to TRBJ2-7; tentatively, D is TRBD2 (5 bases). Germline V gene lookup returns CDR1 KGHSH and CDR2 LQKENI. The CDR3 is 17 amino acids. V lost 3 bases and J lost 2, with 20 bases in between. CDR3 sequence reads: CASSPQRLNQDTYEQYF. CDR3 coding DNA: TGTGCCAGCTCACCCCAACGACTAAATCAGGATACCTACGAGCAGTACTTC.

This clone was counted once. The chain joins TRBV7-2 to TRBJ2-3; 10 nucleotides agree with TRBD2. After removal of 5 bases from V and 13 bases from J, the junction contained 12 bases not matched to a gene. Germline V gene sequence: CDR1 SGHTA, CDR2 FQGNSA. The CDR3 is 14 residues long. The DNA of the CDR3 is TGTGCCAGCAGCCCAAATCCGGGAGCGGGGGGGGAGTATTTT. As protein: CASSPNPGAGGEYF.

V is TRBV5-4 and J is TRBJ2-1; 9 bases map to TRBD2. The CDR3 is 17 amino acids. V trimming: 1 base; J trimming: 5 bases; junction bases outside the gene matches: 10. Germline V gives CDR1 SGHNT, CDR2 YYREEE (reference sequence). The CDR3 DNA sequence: TGTGCCAGCAGCTTGAGGATTGCGGGGGGGCCAAACAATGAGCAGTTCTTC. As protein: CASSLRIAGGPNNEQFF.

This CDR3 reads CASSRLGGGGWANVLTF. The CDR3 nucleotides read TGTGCCAGCAGCCGTTTGGGGGGCGGGGGCTGGGCCAACGTCCTGACTTTC. The rearrangement joins TRBV3-1 (or the pseudogene TRBV3-2) to TRBJ2-6; a weak D match, TRBD2 (7 bases). The CDR3 has 17 residues. Trimming stripped 4 bases from V and 5 bases from J, with 18 bases between. The germline gives CDR1 LGHDT, CDR2 YNNKEL (reference sequence).

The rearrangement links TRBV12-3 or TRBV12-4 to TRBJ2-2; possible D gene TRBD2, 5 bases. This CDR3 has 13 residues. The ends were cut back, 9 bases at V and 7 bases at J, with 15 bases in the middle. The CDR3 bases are TGTGCCAGTTCGCGGGTGGGTGGCGGGGAGCTGTTTTTT. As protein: CASSRVGGGELFF.

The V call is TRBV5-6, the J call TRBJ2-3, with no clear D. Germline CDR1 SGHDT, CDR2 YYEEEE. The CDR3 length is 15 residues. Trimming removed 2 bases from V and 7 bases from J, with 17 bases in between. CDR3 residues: CASSFQLQVVNTQYF. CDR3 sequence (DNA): TGTGCCAGCAGCTTTCAACTGCAGGTTGTAAATACGCAGTATTTT.

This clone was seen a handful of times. DNA of the CDR3: TGCGCCAGCAGCACTGAGGAGGTCACCTCCTACGAGCAGTACTTC. Its protein is CASSTEEVTSYEQYF. The V gene is TRBV5-1, the J gene TRBJ2-7; perhaps TRBD2 as D (5 bases). The length of the CDR3 is 15 residues. The ends were cut back, 4 bases at V and 0 bases at J, with 14 bases in the middle. The V gene's germline CDR1 is SGHRS and CDR2 YFSETQ.

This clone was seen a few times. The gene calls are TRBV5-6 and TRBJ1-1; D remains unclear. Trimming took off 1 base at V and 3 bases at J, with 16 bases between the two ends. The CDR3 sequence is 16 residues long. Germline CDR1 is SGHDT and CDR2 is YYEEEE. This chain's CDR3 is CASSLRVGQRDTEAFF. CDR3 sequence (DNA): TGTGCCAGCAGCTTGCGGGTGGGCCAGCGGGACACTGAAGCTTTCTTT.

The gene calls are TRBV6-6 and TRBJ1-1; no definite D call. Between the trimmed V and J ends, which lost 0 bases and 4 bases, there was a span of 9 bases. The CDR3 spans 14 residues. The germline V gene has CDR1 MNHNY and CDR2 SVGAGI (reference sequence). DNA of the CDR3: TGTGCCAGCAGTTACTCCGGAGGCCTCACTGAAGCTTTCTTT. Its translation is CASSYSGGLTEAFF.

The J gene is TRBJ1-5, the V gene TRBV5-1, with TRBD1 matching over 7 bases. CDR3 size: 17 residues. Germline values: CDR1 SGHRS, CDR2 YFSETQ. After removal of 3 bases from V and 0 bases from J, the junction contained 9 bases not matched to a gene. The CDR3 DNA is TGCGCCAGCAGCTCGTACCCGACAGGGACTAGCAATCAGCCCCAGCATTTT. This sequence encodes CASSSYPTGTSNQPQHF.

CDR3 region: CSVEGTAGGYTF. In DNA, the CDR3 is TGCAGCGTTGAAGGGACAGCTGGTGGCTACACCTTC. The chain uses TRBV29-1 and TRBJ1-2, with D possibly matching TRBD1 (6 bases). V lost 1 base, J lost 7 bases, and 10 bases lay in between. The CDR3 is 12 residues long. The germline V gene has CDR1 SQVTM and CDR2 ANQGSEA.

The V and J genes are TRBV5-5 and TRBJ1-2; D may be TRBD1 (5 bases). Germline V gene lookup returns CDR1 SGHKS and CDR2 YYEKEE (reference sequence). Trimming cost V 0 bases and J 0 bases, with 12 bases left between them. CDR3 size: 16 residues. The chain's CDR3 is CASSLVVGEANYGYTF. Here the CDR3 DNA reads TGTGCCAGCAGCTTGGTGGTAGGGGAAGCTAACTATGGCTACACCTTC.

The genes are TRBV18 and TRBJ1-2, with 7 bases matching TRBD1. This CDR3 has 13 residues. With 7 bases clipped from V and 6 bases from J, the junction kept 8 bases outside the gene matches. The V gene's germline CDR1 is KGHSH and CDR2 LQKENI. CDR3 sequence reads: CASYPDRANGYTF. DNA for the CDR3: TGTGCCAGCTACCCAGACAGGGCAAATGGCTACACCTTC.

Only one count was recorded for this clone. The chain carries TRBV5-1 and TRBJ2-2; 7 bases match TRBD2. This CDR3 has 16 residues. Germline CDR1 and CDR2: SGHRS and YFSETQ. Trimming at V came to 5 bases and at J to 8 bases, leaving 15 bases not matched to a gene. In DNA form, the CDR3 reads TGCGCCAGCAGAACCATGGCGGGGGTTTATGCGGGGGAGCTGTTTTTT. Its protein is CASRTMAGVYAGELFF.

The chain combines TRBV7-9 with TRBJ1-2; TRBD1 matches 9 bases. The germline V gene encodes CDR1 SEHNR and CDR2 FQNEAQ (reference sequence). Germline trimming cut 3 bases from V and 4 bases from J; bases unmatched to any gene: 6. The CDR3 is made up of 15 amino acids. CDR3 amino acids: CASSFPGQGIYGYTF. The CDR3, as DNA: TGTGCCAGCAGCTTTCCGGGACAGGGAATCTATGGCTACACCTTC.

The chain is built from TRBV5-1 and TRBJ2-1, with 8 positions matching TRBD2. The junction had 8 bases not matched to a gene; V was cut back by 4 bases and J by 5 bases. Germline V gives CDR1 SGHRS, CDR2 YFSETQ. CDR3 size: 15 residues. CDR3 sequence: CASSNGLAANNEQFF. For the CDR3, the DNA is TGCGCCAGCAGCAATGGACTAGCAGCCAACAATGAGCAGTTCTTC. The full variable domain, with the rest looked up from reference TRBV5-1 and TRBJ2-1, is KAGVTQTPRYLIKTRGQQVTLSCSPISGHRSVSWYQQTPGQGLQFLFEYFSETQRNKGNFPGRFSGRQFSNSRSEMNVSTLELGDSALYLCASSNGLAANNEQFFGPGTRLTVL.

The CDR3 sequence is CASSVGRRGGLGEQFF. The CDR3 DNA follows: TGCGCCAGCAGTGTAGGACGGCGGGGGGGCCTGGGTGAGCAGTTCTTC. This sequence joins TRBV10-2 and TRBJ2-1; TRBD2 matches at 9 bases. There are 16 residues in the CDR3. Germline CDR1 and CDR2: WSHSY and SAAADI. V lost 4 bases to trimming and J lost 9 bases; unmatched junction nucleotides: 13.

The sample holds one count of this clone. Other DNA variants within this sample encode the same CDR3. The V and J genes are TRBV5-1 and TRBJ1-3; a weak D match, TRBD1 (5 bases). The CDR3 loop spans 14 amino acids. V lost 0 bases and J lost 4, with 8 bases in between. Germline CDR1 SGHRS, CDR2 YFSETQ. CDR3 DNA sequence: TGCGCCAGCAGCTTGGCAGGGTTGGGAAACACCATATATTTT. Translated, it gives CASSLAGLGNTIYF.